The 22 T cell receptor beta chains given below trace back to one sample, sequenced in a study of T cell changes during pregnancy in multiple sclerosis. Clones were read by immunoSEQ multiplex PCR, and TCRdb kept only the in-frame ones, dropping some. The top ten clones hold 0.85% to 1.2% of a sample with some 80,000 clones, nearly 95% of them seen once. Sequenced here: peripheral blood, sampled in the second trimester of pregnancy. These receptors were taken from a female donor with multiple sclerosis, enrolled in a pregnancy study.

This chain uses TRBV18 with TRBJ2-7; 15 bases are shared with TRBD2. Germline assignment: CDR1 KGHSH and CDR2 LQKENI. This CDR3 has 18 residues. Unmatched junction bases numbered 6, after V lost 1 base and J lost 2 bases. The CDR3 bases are TGTGCCAGCTCACCACAGGGACTAGCGGGAGGTGGGACCTACGAGCAGTACTTC. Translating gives CASSPQGLAGGGTYEQYF.

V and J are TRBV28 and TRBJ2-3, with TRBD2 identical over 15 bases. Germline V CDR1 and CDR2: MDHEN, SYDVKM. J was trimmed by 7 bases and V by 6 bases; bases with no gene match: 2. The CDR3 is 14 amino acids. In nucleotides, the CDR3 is TGTGCCAGCAGAGGACTAGCGGGAGGGCATACGCAGTATTTT. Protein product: CASRGLAGGHTQYF.

The CDR3 loop is CASSVAGATDTQYF. The CDR3 DNA is TGTGCCAGCAGCGTAGCGGGAGCCACAGATACGCAGTATTTT. V is TRBV9 and J is TRBJ2-3; possibly TRBD2 for D (6 bases). Germline V gene lookup returns CDR1 SGDLS and CDR2 YYNGEE. V was trimmed by 0 bases and J by 2 bases, leaving 7 bases between them. This CDR3 is 14 amino acids long.

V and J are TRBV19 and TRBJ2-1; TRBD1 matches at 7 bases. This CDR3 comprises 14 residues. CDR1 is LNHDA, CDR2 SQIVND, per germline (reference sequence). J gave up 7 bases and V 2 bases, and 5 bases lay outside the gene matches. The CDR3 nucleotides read TGTGCCAGTAGTATATCAGGGGGATTTAATGAGCAGTTCTTC. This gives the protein CASSISGGFNEQFF.

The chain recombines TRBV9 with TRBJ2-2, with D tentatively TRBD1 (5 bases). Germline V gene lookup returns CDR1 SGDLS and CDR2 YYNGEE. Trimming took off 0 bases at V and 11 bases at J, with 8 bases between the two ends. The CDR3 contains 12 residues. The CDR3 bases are TGTGCCAGCAGCGTAGACCAGGGAGAGCTGTTTTTT. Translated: CASSVDQGELFF.

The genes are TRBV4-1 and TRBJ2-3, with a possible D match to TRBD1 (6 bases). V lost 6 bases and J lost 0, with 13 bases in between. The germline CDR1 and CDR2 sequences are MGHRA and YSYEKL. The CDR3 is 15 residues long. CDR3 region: CASRPRGSSTDTQYF. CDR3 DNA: TGCGCCAGCAGACCGAGGGGGTCTAGCACAGATACGCAGTATTTT.

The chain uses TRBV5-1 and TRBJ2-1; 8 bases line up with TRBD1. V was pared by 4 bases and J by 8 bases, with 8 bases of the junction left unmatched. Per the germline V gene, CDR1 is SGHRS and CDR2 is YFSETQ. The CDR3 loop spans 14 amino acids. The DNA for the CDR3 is TGCGCCAGCAGCCCCTGGACAGGGTGGGATGAGCAGTTCTTC. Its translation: CASSPWTGWDEQFF.

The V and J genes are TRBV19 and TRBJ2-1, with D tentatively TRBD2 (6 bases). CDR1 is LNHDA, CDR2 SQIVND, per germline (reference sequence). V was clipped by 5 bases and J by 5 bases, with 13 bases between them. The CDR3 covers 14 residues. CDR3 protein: CASSFGGGHNEQFF. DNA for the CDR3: TGTGCCAGTAGTTTTGGGGGAGGACACAATGAGCAGTTCTTC.

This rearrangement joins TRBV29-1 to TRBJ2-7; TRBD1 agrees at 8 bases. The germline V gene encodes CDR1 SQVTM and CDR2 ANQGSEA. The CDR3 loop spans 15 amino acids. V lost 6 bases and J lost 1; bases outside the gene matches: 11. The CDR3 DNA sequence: TGCAGCGTCGGGGCTCTGACAGGGGCTTCCTACGAGCAGTACTTC. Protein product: CSVGALTGASYEQYF.

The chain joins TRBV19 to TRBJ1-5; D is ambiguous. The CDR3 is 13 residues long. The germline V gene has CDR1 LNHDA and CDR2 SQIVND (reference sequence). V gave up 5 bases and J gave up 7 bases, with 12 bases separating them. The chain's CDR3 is CASSPSTGQPQHF. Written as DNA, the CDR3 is TGTGCCAGTAGTCCAAGTACGGGGCAGCCCCAGCATTTT. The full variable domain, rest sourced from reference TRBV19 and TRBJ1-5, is DGGITQSPKYLFRKEGQNVTLSCEQNLNHDAMYWYRQDPGQGLRLIYYSQIVNDFQKGDIAEGYSVSREKKESFPLTVTSAQKNPTAFYLCASSPSTGQPQHFGDGTRLSIL.

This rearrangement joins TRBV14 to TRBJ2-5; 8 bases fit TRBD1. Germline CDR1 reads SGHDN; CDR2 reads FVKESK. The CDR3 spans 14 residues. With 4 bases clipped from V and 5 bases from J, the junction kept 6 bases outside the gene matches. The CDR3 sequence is CASSPRQGRETQYF. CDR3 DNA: TGTGCCAGCAGCCCTCGACAGGGGAGGGAGACCCAGTACTTC.

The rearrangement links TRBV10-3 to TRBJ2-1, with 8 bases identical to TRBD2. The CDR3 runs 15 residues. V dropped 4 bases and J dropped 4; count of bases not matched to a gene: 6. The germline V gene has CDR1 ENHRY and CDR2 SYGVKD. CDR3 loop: CAISGSSGLYNEQFF. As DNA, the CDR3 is TGTGCCATCAGTGGGTCTAGCGGGTTATACAATGAGCAGTTCTTC.

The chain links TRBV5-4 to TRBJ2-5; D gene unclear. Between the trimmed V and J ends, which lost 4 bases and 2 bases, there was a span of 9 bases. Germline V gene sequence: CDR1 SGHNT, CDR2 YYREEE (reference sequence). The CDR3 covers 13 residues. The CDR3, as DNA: TGTGCCAGCAGCCCCGGTGTACAAGAGACCCAGTACTTC. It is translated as CASSPGVQETQYF.

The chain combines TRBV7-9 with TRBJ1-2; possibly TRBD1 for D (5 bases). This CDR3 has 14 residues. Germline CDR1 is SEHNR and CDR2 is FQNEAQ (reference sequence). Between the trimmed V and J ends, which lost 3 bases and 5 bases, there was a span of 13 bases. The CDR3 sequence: CASSLLVAGYGYTF. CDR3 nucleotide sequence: TGTGCCAGCAGCTTGTTAGTGGCAGGGTATGGCTACACCTTC.

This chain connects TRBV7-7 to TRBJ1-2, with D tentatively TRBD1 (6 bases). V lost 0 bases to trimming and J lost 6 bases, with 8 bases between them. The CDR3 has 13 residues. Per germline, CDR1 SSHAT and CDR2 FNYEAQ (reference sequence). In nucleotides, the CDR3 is TGTGCCAGCAGCTTAGCAGGGGGTGATGGCTACACCTTC. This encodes CASSLAGGDGYTF.

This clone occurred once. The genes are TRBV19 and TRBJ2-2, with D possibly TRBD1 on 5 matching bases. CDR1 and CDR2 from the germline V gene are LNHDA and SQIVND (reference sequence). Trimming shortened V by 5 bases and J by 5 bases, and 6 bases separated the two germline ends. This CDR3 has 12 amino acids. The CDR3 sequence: CASSQGTGELFF. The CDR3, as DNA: TGTGCCAGTAGTCAGGGTACCGGGGAGCTGTTTTTT. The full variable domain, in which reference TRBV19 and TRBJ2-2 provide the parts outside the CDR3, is DGGITQSPKYLFRKEGQNVTLSCEQNLNHDAMYWYRQDPGQGLRLIYYSQIVNDFQKGDIAEGYSVSREKKESFPLTVTSAQKNPTAFYLCASSQGTGELFFGEGSRLTVL.

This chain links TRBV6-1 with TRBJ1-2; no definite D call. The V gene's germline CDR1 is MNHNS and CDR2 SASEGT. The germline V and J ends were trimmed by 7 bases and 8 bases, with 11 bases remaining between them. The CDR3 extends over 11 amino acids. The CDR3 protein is CASMQVSGYTF. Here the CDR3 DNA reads TGTGCCAGCATGCAGGTCTCCGGCTACACCTTC.

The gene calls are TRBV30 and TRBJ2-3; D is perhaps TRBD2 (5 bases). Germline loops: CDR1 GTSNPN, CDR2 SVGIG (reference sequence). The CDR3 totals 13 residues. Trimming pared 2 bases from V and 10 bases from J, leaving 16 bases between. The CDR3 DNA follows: TGTGCCTGGAGTTTAGGGTTGGTCGGGGCGCAGTATTTT. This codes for CAWSLGLVGAQYF.

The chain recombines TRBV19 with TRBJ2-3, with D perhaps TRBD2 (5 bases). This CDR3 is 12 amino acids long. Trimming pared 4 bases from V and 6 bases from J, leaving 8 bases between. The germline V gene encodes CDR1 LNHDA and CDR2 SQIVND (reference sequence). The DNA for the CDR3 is TGTGCCAGTAGTAGGACTTACGATACGCAGTATTTT. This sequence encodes CASSRTYDTQYF.

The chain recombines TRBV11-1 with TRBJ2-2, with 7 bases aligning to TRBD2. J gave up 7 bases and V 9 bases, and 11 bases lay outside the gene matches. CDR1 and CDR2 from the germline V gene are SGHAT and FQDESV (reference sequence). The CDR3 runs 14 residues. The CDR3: CASASGNRYGELFF. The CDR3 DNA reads TGTGCCAGTGCTAGCGGAAATCGGTACGGGGAGCTGTTTTTT.

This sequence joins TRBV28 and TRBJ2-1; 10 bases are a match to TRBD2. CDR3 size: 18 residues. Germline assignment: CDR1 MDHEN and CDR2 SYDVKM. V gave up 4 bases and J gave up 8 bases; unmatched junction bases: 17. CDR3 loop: CASSSPQIFPGTSDEQFF. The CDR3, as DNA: TGTGCCAGCAGTTCTCCTCAGATCTTCCCCGGGACTAGCGATGAGCAGTTCTTC.

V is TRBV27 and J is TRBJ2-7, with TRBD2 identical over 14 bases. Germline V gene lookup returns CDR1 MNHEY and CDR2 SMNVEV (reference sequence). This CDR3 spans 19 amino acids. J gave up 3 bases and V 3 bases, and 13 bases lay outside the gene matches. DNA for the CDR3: TGTGCCAGCAGTTTCAACAGGGTAGGACTAGCGGGAGGACACTACGAGCAGTACTTC. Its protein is CASSFNRVGLAGGHYEQYF.